The 9 T cell receptor beta chains given below trace back to one sample, sequenced in a study of shared clonotypes between healthy human individuals. Repertoires were generated with immunoSEQ multiplex PCR, while TCRdb's copy carries only in-frame clones and drops some. The data show about 1.1 million clones, with around 82% seen just once and about 0.52% held by the top ten. Sequencing input: memory CD4+ T cells from PBMCs. Subset denoted: CD45RA-negative fraction. The receptors here all came from a man aged 18 to 29 in good health. Some clones in this sample may be carry-over from other donors' samples.

The chain links TRBV7-9 to TRBJ1-1; 7 bases are shared with TRBD1. Trimming took 4 bases from V and 4 from J; bases not matched to a gene: 12. The germline V gene encodes CDR1 SEHNR and CDR2 FQNEAQ (reference sequence). The CDR3 runs to 16 residues. In DNA, the CDR3 is TGTGCCAGCAGCTCCGAGGCAGGGGGGCAGGGCACTGAAGCTTTCTTT. Amino acids: CASSSEAGGQGTEAFF.

This chain uses TRBV4-1 with TRBJ2-5, with TRBD2 identical over 7 bases. Germline assignment: CDR1 MGHRA and CDR2 YSYEKL. This CDR3 has 13 residues. V dropped 4 bases and J dropped 5; count of bases not matched to a gene: 4. For the CDR3, the DNA is TGCGCCAGCAGCCCCGGACTAGTTGAGACCCAGTACTTC. Translating it yields CASSPGLVETQYF.

The chain links TRBV4-2 to TRBJ1-1, with TRBD1 as a possible D gene (5 bases). Germline CDR1 LGHNA, CDR2 YNFKEQ. V lost 0 bases to trimming and J lost 6 bases, with 20 bases between them. CDR3 length: 17 amino acids. CDR3: CASSQDLIGRAGSEAFF. In nucleotides, the CDR3 is TGTGCCAGCAGCCAAGATCTAATCGGCAGGGCTGGTTCTGAAGCTTTCTTT.

The J gene is TRBJ2-5, the V gene TRBV5-4; 8 bases line up with TRBD2. V shed 0 bases, J shed 2 bases, and the junction held 3 bases outside the gene matches. Per germline, CDR1 SGHNT and CDR2 YYREEE (reference sequence). The CDR3 is 15 amino acids. CDR3 DNA: TGTGCCAGCAGCTTGGCCGGGAGGGGGCAAGAGACCCAGTACTTC. This sequence encodes CASSLAGRGQETQYF.

This chain joins TRBV27 and TRBJ1-3, with a possible D match to TRBD1 (5 bases). Trimming shortened V by 6 bases and J by 0 bases, and 18 bases separated the two germline ends. There are 17 residues in the CDR3. Germline V gene sequence: CDR1 MNHEY, CDR2 SMNVEV (reference sequence). The CDR3 spells CASSPPPGAFSGNTIYF. DNA of the CDR3: TGTGCCAGCAGCCCTCCTCCTGGGGCCTTCTCTGGAAACACCATATATTTT.

Note on this clone: A much larger clone differs by one base, so this may be a read error. At the DNA level, this CDR3 is encoded by other sequences in the same sample as well. The rearrangement links TRBV28 to TRBJ2-7; no firm D call. V shed 5 bases and J shed 0 bases, with 5 bases lying between them. Per the germline V gene, CDR1 is MDHEN and CDR2 is SYDVKM. The CDR3 runs 12 residues. For the CDR3, the DNA is TGTGCCAGCAGTCCTAGCTCCTACGAGCAGTACTTC. Translated: CASSPSSYEQYF.

This clone occurred many times. The CDR3 region is CASRRGSSGANVLTF. CDR3 bases: TGTGCCAGCAGACGGGGCAGCTCTGGGGCCAACGTCCTGACTTTC. The rearrangement uses TRBV27 and TRBJ2-6; D possibly matches TRBD1 or TRBD2 (5 bases each). The CDR3 has 15 amino acids. CDR1 is MNHEY, CDR2 SMNVEV, per germline (reference sequence). Trimming took 6 bases from V and 0 from J, leaving 9 bases between them.

The chain recombines TRBV28 with TRBJ2-1, with D perhaps being TRBD1 or TRBD2 (5 bases each). CDR3 length equals 16 residues. The V end lost 1 base, the J end lost 0 bases, and 10 bases lay between the germline ends. Germline V lookup: CDR1 MDHEN, CDR2 SYDVKM. CDR3 region: CASSLYRDASYNEQFF. CDR3 coding DNA: TGTGCCAGCAGTTTATATAGGGACGCCTCCTACAATGAGCAGTTCTTC.

This chain links TRBV30 with TRBJ2-7, with unresolved D. Germline loops: CDR1 GTSNPN, CDR2 SVGIG (reference sequence). The CDR3 length is 11 residues. Deletions cut 5 bases from V and 2 bases from J, with 7 bases between. This chain's CDR3 is CAWGFAYEQYF. The CDR3 DNA follows: TGTGCCTGGGGGTTCGCCTACGAGCAGTACTTC.